The 6 T cell receptor beta chains reported below all come from one sample, sequenced in a study of blood T cell repertoires in COVID-19. Produced via immunoSEQ multiplex PCR; TCRdb's table is partial and in-frame only. The profile covers over 25,000 clones, with over 70% appearing a single time and roughly 15% taken by the ten largest. The specimen sequenced was peripheral blood. Every receptor here comes from a man between 70 and 80 years old with active COVID-19.

The chain joins TRBV10-3 to TRBJ2-5; TRBD2 agrees at 7 bases. The CDR3 spans 16 residues. In germline, CDR1 is ENHRY, CDR2 SYGVKD. Trimming at V came to 4 bases and at J to 1 base, leaving 9 bases not matched to a gene. The CDR3 DNA sequence: TGTGCCATCAGTGGGCCTAAATTAGCGGGCCAAGAGACCCAGTACTTC. It yields the protein CAISGPKLAGQETQYF.

As concerns this clone: The CDR3 ends on some other residue instead of the conserved phenylalanine or tryptophan, so this is likely a read error. The V gene is TRBV6-2 or TRBV6-3, the J gene TRBJ1-2, with D maybe TRBD1 (6 bases). Deletions cut 2 bases from V and 2 bases from J, with 12 bases between. CDR1 and CDR2 from the germline V gene are MNHEY and SVGEGT. The CDR3 extends over 15 amino acids. The CDR3 bases are TGTGCCAGCAGTTACGCACAGGGACCAAACTATGGCTACACCCTC. This sequence encodes CASSYAQGPNYGYTL.

CDR3: CASSFTGAGTEAFF. In DNA form, the CDR3 reads TGTGCCAGCAGCTTCACAGGAGCGGGCACTGAAGCTTTCTTT. The V and J genes are TRBV7-9 and TRBJ1-1; maybe TRBD1 (5 bases). V was cut by 3 bases and J by 4 bases, with 12 bases left in between. The CDR3 runs to 14 residues. Germline V gives CDR1 SEHNR, CDR2 FQNEAQ (reference sequence).

CDR3 nucleotides: TGTGCCAGCAGCATTGGACTCGAGCAGTACTTC. It is translated as CASSIGLEQYF. The chain carries TRBV7-9 and TRBJ2-7, with D possibly matching TRBD2 (5 bases). The germline CDR1 and CDR2 sequences are SEHNR and FQNEAQ (reference sequence). Deletions cut 5 bases from V and 6 bases from J, with 8 bases between. CDR3 length equals 11 residues.

Only a few counts were recorded for this clone. The rearrangement links TRBV5-1 to TRBJ2-7; a possible D gene is TRBD1 (5 bases). There are 16 residues in the CDR3. In germline, CDR1 is SGHRS, CDR2 YFSETQ. The V and J ends lost 4 bases and 2 bases respectively, with 19 bases between them. As DNA, the CDR3 is TGCGCCAGCAGCGAAAGAGGTTATGGGGCAGCCTACGAGCAGTACTTC. Amino acid sequence: CASSERGYGAAYEQYF. Drawing the rest from reference TRBV5-1 and TRBJ2-7, the complete variable domain is KAGVTQTPRYLIKTRGQQVTLSCSPISGHRSVSWYQQTPGQGLQFLFEYFSETQRNKGNFPGRFSGRQFSNSRSEMNVSTLELGDSALYLCASSERGYGAAYEQYFGPGTRLTVT.

The J gene is TRBJ1-1, the V gene TRBV15; tentatively, D is TRBD1 (5 bases). Trimming left V 4 bases short and J 1 base short, with 7 bases between. Per germline, CDR1 LNHNV and CDR2 YYDKDF (reference sequence). This CDR3 comprises 13 residues. The CDR3, as DNA: TGTGCCACCAGCACACAGGCGAACACTGAAGCTTTCTTT. Its translation is CATSTQANTEAFF.